The present TCR beta chain was sequenced within a study of STAT3 mutations in large granular lymphocyte leukemia. At the level of the study: More than half of T-LGLL patients received immunosuppressive therapy.

V was pared by 11 bases and J by 1 base, with 15 bases between. The CDR3 extends over 15 amino acids. The germline CDR1 and CDR2 sequences are SGHVS and FQNEAQ. TCRbeta libraries averaged roughly 40,000 productive templates per sample. Method: immunoSEQ multiplex PCR; TCRdb's copy keeps in-frame clones and lacks some. The sample holds 7,800 or so clones, about nine tenths seen once. Concerning this clone: Its antigen is not identified.

Study-wide results and limits: In several patients, dominant TCR clone burden exceeded STAT3 mutant burden, suggesting STAT3 mutation arose secondarily. In T-cell large granular lymphocyte leukemia, about half of patients showed multiple immunodominant subclonotypes.

This sequence was found in a man between 50 and 59 years old with T-cell large granular lymphocyte leukemia. Some clones in this sample may be carry-over from other donors' samples. Specimen: peripheral blood mononuclear cells. J is TRBJ1-6 and V is TRBV7-8; TRBD1 might be the D (5 bases). CDR3 bases: TGTGCCGGATCTTTCGGGGCTTCCTATAATTCACCCCTCCACTTT. Amino acid sequence: CAGSFGASYNSPLHF.